Only a few counts were recorded for the clone carrying this T cell receptor beta chain. The antigen is not known. V was trimmed by 5 bases and J by 0 bases, leaving 8 bases between them. The CDR3 length is 15 residues. Germline V lookup: CDR1 SGHTA, CDR2 FQGTGA. Expressed TCRB transcripts were sequenced, since all the RNA that had been isolated was reverse transcribed. Clones were read by immunoSEQ multiplex PCR, and TCRdb kept only the in-frame ones, dropping some. The table has approximately 250,000 clones, under 13% seen once; the top ten hold over 0.015%. The data belong to a study of beta chain features in type 1 diabetes. Whole-study results and caveats: Shorter templates may be favored by PCR, equally so in patients and controls. In these data, an HLA type influence on TCRB rearrangement remained unresolved. In the patient group, naive, central memory and Treg TCRB repertoires seemed more alike than in the healthy donor group. TCRB CDR3s were moderately but significantly shorter in Type 1 diabetes patients in all four CD4+ subsets.

This receptor was taken from a man younger than 45 with type 1 diabetes. The sequenced sample was naive CD4+ T cells from blood. The chain employs TRBV7-3 and TRBJ2-6, with D tentatively TRBD1 (6 bases). The CDR3 reads CASSIQGSGANVLTF. CDR3 nucleotide sequence: TGTGCCAGCAGCATACAGGGCTCTGGGGCCAACGTCCTGACTTTC.